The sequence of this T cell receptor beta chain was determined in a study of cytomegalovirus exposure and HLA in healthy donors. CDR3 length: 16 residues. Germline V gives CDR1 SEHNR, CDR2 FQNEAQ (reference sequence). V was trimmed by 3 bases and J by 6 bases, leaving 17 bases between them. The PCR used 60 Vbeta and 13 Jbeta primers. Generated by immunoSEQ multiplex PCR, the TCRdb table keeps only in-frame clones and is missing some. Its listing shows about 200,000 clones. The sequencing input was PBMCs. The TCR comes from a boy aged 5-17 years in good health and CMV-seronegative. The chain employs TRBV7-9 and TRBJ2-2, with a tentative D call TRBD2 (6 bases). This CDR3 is CASSFPGRELAGELFF. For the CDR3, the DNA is TGTGCCAGCAGCTTCCCGGGACGGGAGTTGGCCGGGGAGCTGTTTTTT.